One sample yielded the 5 T cell receptor beta chains listed below, sequenced in a study of T cell repertoires in cytomegalovirus infection. TCRdb reanalysed the reads using MiXCR and keeps one entry per CDR3 protein. Of approximately 910,000 distinct CDR3 sequences in the sample, 31% are singletons; the top ten hold about an eighth. What these receptors recognize is not known. The material sequenced was cultured CD8+ T cells from PBMCs, taken from culture after CMV antigen stimulation. The receptors were sampled from a human donor in good health (CMV status not recorded). Some clones in this sample may be carry-over from other donors' samples.

J is TRBJ2-7 and V is TRBV23-1, with D perhaps matching TRBD1 (6 bases). TRBV23-1 is an open reading frame whose function is uncertain. V was shortened by 7 bases and J by 3 bases, with 10 bases between the two germline ends. This CDR3 has 12 residues. CDR3 residues: CASITGFYEQYV. The CDR3 nucleotides are TGCGCCAGCATTACAGGGTTCTACGAGCAGTACGTC.

This clonotype has only a few counts. The rearrangement links TRBV20-1 to TRBJ2-1; D possibly corresponds to TRBD1 (5 bases). V was trimmed by 0 bases and J by 0 bases, leaving 12 bases between them. This CDR3 comprises 16 residues. Germline V gives CDR1 DFQATT, CDR2 SNEGSKA (reference sequence). CDR3 sequence: CSARDLKGVSYNEQFF. The CDR3 DNA follows: TGCAGTGCTAGAGATCTAAAAGGGGTCTCCTACAATGAGCAGTTCTTC.

The chain joins TRBV7-9 to TRBJ1-3, with D maybe TRBD1 (5 bases). Germline assignment: CDR1 SEHNR and CDR2 FQNEAQ (reference sequence). V lost 7 bases and J lost 0, with 13 bases in between. The CDR3 covers 15 residues. The CDR3 loop reads CASKRDGASGNTIYF. Here the CDR3 DNA reads TGTGCCAGCAAACGGGACGGAGCCTCTGGAAACACCATATATTTT. The full variable domain, in which reference TRBV7-9 and TRBJ1-3 provide the parts outside the CDR3, is DTGVSQNPRHKITKRGQNVTFRCDPISEHNRLYWYRQTLGQGPEFLTYFQNEAQLEKSRLLSDRFSAERPKGSFSTLEIQRTEQGDSAMYLCASKRDGASGNTIYFGEGSWLTVV.

The V gene is TRBV29-1, the J gene TRBJ1-2; D is uncertain. The V end was cut by 7 bases, the J end by 0 bases, with 9 bases between. Germline-derived CDR1 and CDR2 are SQVTM and ANQGSEA. This CDR3 comprises 12 residues. Written as DNA, the CDR3 is TGCAGCGCCTCCAGGCCTAACTATGGCTACACCTTC. Translated: CSASRPNYGYTF.

Regarding this clonotype: At one end, the junction sequence differs from germline, possibly due to a read error. This rearrangement joins TRBV5-1 to TRBJ2-7; 10 bases agree with TRBD1. Germline-derived CDR1 and CDR2 are SGHRS and YFSETQ. This CDR3 is 16 amino acids long. The CDR3 DNA follows: TGTGCCAGCAGCCTTAACCGGGACAGGGGTGCCTACGAGCAGTACTTC. It codes for CASSLNRDRGAYEQYF. The full variable domain, its missing parts supplied by reference TRBV5-1 and TRBJ2-7, is KAGVTQTPRYLIKTRGQQVTLSCSPISGHRSVSWYQQTPGQGLQFLFEYFSETQRNKGNFPGRFSGRQFSNSRSEMNVSTLELGDSALYLCASSLNRDRGAYEQYFGPGTRLTVT.